This entry describes one T cell receptor beta chain. The record originates from a study of human T cells and chemical hapten exposure. Study as a whole: Across the whole study, which lasted around 24 weeks, patients were given diphenylcyclopropenone on the scalp once a week. Yields of TCR per sample differed, chiefly owing to small differences in pooled library volume. A patient group, mainly female, showed alopecia areata, totalis or universalis.

Time point defined: patch test 2, 6 weeks after DPC sensitization. Treatment reported: therapeutic diphenylcyclopropenone sensitization with weekly scalp DPC. Each donor was an alopecia patient between 18 and 70 years of age who qualified for DPC. V was shortened by 3 bases and J by 4 bases, with 12 bases between the two germline ends. This CDR3 is built from 14 residues. MiXCR, run by TCRdb on the RACE reads, gives a single entry per CDR3 protein. The sample lists some 84,000 distinct CDR3 sequences; more than 9% were seen once. The starting material was whole blood, obtained in connection with sensitization to the hapten diphenylcyclopropenone (DPC). This chain joins TRBV12-3 or TRBV12-4 and TRBJ1-1, with D possibly TRBD1 on 6 matching bases. This sequence originates from a woman in her forties or fifties with alopecia areata. Some clones in this sample may be carry-over from other donors' samples. In DNA, the CDR3 is TGTGCCAGCAGTTTGTCAGGGGCTGGCACTGAAGCTTTCTTT. Translating it yields CASSLSGAGTEAFF.